These 27 T cell receptor beta chains were all obtained from the same sample, sequenced in a study of radiotherapy plus CTLA-4 blockade in lung cancer. Profiled with immunoSEQ multiplex PCR; TCRdb holds only in-frame clones, not every one. In the table there are 43,000 or so clones, roughly four fifths of which are singletons. Sequencing used peripheral blood, obtained from a patient treated with radiotherapy plus ipilimumab. These receptors all stem from a human donor with non-small cell lung cancer who had a complete response to radiotherapy plus ipilimumab.

This clone has a single count. The CDR3 DNA follows: TGTGCCAGCAGTTTACTACCGGGATCGAACACTGAAGCTTTCTTT. The encoded protein is CASSLLPGSNTEAFF. V gene TRBV27 combines with J gene TRBJ1-1; D gene ambiguous. Trimming shortened V by 2 bases and J by 1 base, and 11 bases separated the two germline ends. Germline loops: CDR1 MNHEY, CDR2 SMNVEV (reference sequence). This CDR3 region has 15 residues.

CDR3 sequence: CASPWGGAEAFF. DNA of the CDR3: TGTGCCAGCCCCTGGGGCGGGGCTGAAGCTTTCTTT. The rearrangement uses TRBV6-5 and TRBJ1-1; D is perhaps TRBD1 (5 bases). Germline CDR1 MNHEY, CDR2 SVGAGI. The CDR3 contains 12 residues. The ends were cut back, 8 bases at V and 6 bases at J, with 13 bases in the middle.

This clone turned up a few times. This sequence joins TRBV4-1 and TRBJ2-1; maybe TRBD1 (5 bases). The V and J ends lost 0 bases and 4 bases respectively, with 16 bases between them. The CDR3 totals 17 residues. Germline assignment: CDR1 MGHRA and CDR2 YSYEKL. Here the CDR3 reads CASSQETDSFFYNEQFF. CDR3 DNA: TGCGCCAGCAGCCAAGAAACAGACAGTTTCTTTTACAATGAGCAGTTCTTC.

The chain carries TRBV6-1 and TRBJ2-3, with D maybe TRBD2 (5 bases). Per the germline V gene, CDR1 is MNHNS and CDR2 is SASEGT. The CDR3 runs 15 residues. V gave up 8 bases and J gave up 1 base, with 16 bases separating them. Here the CDR3 reads CASELRAGRTDTQYF. The CDR3 DNA sequence: TGTGCCAGCGAACTGAGGGCAGGCCGCACAGATACGCAGTATTTT.

The rearrangement links TRBV5-1 to TRBJ1-4; TRBD1 matches at 7 bases. J lost 5 bases, V lost 0 bases, and 1 base had no gene match. The CDR3 is 14 amino acids. Germline lookup yields CDR1 SGHRS and CDR2 YFSETQ. In DNA, the CDR3 is TGCGCCAGCAGCTTGGGGGACAGAAATGAAAAACTGTTTTTT. Its translation: CASSLGDRNEKLFF.

The chain employs TRBV9 and TRBJ2-1; the D gene is possibly TRBD2 (6 bases). The CDR3 totals 18 residues. Trimming cost V 4 bases and J 0 bases, with 20 bases left between them. The germline V gene encodes CDR1 SGDLS and CDR2 YYNGEE. In DNA, the CDR3 is TGTGCCAGCAGCCTCGGCGGGACTTCCTACAGCTCCTACAATGAGCAGTTCTTC. Translated, it gives CASSLGGTSYSSYNEQFF.

This clone has a handful of counts. This sequence joins TRBV28 and TRBJ2-7; possibly TRBD2 for D (5 bases). This CDR3 comprises 12 residues. Trimming removed 6 bases at V and 0 bases at J, with 6 bases between. Germline CDR1 reads MDHEN; CDR2 reads SYDVKM. Here the CDR3 reads CASRTSSYEQYF. CDR3 sequence (DNA): TGTGCCAGCAGAACTAGCTCCTACGAGCAGTACTTC.

This clone showed up just a few times. V gene TRBV6-5 combines with J gene TRBJ2-7; 9 nucleotides match TRBD1. Losses at the gene ends were 2 bases for V and 12 bases for J; bases not matched to a gene: 14. Germline CDR1 reads MNHEY; CDR2 reads SVGAGI. The CDR3 loop spans 15 amino acids. The CDR3 bases are TGTGCCAGCAGTTACCTCACAGTCCCGGGACAGGGCGCGTACTTC. Translating it yields CASSYLTVPGQGAYF.

A few counts support this clone. The J gene is TRBJ2-7, the V gene TRBV2; 9 bases line up with TRBD2. The V and J ends lost 4 bases and 2 bases, in that order; junction bases with no gene match: 3. CDR3 length equals 14 residues. The germline V gene has CDR1 SNHLY and CDR2 FYNNEI. The CDR3 sequence is CASSATSGAYEQYF. CDR3 in DNA: TGTGCCAGCAGTGCGACTAGCGGAGCCTACGAGCAGTACTTC.

The rearrangement links TRBV4-1 to TRBJ2-7, with a tentative D call TRBD1 (6 bases). Trimming pared 1 base from V and 2 bases from J, leaving 15 bases between. This CDR3 region has 16 residues. Per the germline V gene, CDR1 is MGHRA and CDR2 is YSYEKL. The CDR3, as DNA: TGCGCCAGCAGCCAAGTCCCAGGGGTAATTGCCTACGAGCAGTACTTC. Translation gives CASSQVPGVIAYEQYF.

This clone has more than one count but fewer than ten. The CDR3 spells CASRMKGGGRDTEAFF. DNA of the CDR3: TGCGCCAGCAGAATGAAGGGTGGGGGCCGGGACACTGAAGCTTTCTTT. The V and J genes are TRBV5-1 and TRBJ1-1; TRBD1 is a possible D gene (6 bases). Trimming took 5 bases from V and 3 from J, leaving 20 bases between them. CDR3 length: 16 residues. Per germline, CDR1 SGHRS and CDR2 YFSETQ.

The V gene is TRBV5-1, the J gene TRBJ2-1, with TRBD2 matching 9 bases. The germline V gene encodes CDR1 SGHRS and CDR2 YFSETQ. CDR3 length: 13 residues. V was pared by 2 bases and J by 6 bases, with 0 bases of the junction left unmatched. The CDR3 DNA reads TGCGCCAGCAGCTTTAGCGGGAGCAATGAGCAGTTCTTC. This gives the protein CASSFSGSNEQFF.

In regard to this clone: This CDR3 is also generated by other DNA sequences in the sample. The chain joins TRBV18 to TRBJ2-3; possibly TRBD2 for D (5 bases). Germline V CDR1 and CDR2: KGHSH, LQKENI. Trimming stripped 6 bases from V and 0 bases from J, with 13 bases between. The CDR3 contains 15 residues. CDR3 DNA sequence: TGTGCCAGCTCCCCGACCAGCGGAAGCACAGATACGCAGTATTTT. Amino acid sequence: CASSPTSGSTDTQYF.

This chain joins TRBV7-9 and TRBJ2-3; D unresolved. The germline CDR1 and CDR2 sequences are SEHNR and FQNEAQ (reference sequence). Trimming stripped 4 bases from V and 6 bases from J, with 8 bases between. This CDR3 spans 12 amino acids. CDR3 nucleotide sequence: TGTGCCAGCAGCTCCATGCGGGATACGCAGTATTTT. Amino acid sequence: CASSSMRDTQYF.

The V gene is TRBV20-1, the J gene TRBJ1-1; tentative D call: TRBD1 (5 bases). Per germline, CDR1 DFQATT and CDR2 SNEGSKA (reference sequence). The CDR3 length is 11 residues. V was cut by 3 bases and J by 6 bases, with 8 bases left in between. The CDR3: CSASRGPEAFF. In nucleotides, the CDR3 is TGCAGTGCTAGTAGGGGCCCTGAAGCTTTCTTT.

Here the CDR3 DNA reads TGTGCCAGCAGCTCCCCGGGACAGGGGAATCGTGGCTACACCTTC. As protein: CASSSPGQGNRGYTF. The chain has TRBV11-2 and TRBJ1-2; TRBD1 matches 10 bases. The trim removed 4 bases at V and 7 bases at J, leaving 9 bases unmatched. The CDR3 runs to 15 residues. Germline lookup yields CDR1 SGHAT and CDR2 FQNNGV.

The chain couples TRBV7-3 to TRBJ2-7, with D possibly matching TRBD2 (5 bases). Germline V gives CDR1 SGHTA, CDR2 FQGTGA. V lost 3 bases and J 5 bases, leaving 11 bases between the germline ends. The CDR3 spans 13 residues. The CDR3 region is CASSLGVSHEQYF. As DNA, the CDR3 is TGTGCCAGCAGCTTGGGAGTCAGTCACGAGCAGTACTTC.

This clone was recorded only once. CDR3 DNA sequence: TGTGCCAGCTCCCTAACACAGGGAGACGAGCAGTACTTC. Translated, it gives CASSLTQGDEQYF. The V call is TRBV18, the J call TRBJ2-5, with D perhaps TRBD1 (6 bases). The J call may be faulty, since TRBJ2-7 better matches the DNA end. There are 13 residues in the CDR3. CDR1 and CDR2 from the germline V gene are KGHSH and LQKENI.

This chain uses TRBV5-1 with TRBJ2-1; D perhaps matches TRBD2 (5 bases). With 0 bases removed from V and 6 bases from J, the gap between germline ends came to 7 bases. This CDR3 spans 13 amino acids. Germline V gives CDR1 SGHRS, CDR2 YFSETQ. For the CDR3, the DNA is TGCGCCAGCAGCTTGGGGCGGGTCAATGAGCAGTTCTTC. Translating gives CASSLGRVNEQFF.

Only one count was recorded for this clone. The chain recombines TRBV18 with TRBJ1-6; no definite D call. V gave up 2 bases and J gave up 3 bases, with 5 bases separating them. CDR3 length equals 14 residues. CDR1 is KGHSH, CDR2 LQKENI, per germline. CDR3 residues: CASSPGSYNSPLHF. In DNA, the CDR3 is TGTGCCAGCTCACCAGGGAGCTATAATTCACCCCTCCACTTT.

The chain employs TRBV7-2 and TRBJ2-2; tentatively, D is TRBD2 (7 bases). The CDR3 totals 16 residues. Germline V gives CDR1 SGHTA, CDR2 FQGNSA. V lost 5 bases and J 6 bases, leaving 19 bases between the germline ends. In DNA form, the CDR3 reads TGTGCCAGCAGCCACCGTGGGGGGGCCGGTCCCGGGGAGCTGTTTTTT. This encodes CASSHRGGAGPGELFF. Complete variable domain (other parts from reference TRBV7-2 and TRBJ2-2): GAGVSQSPSNKVTEKGKDVELRCDPISGHTALYWYRQSLGQGLEFLIYFQGNSAPDKSGLPSDRFSAERTGGSVSTLTIQRTQQEDSAVYLCASSHRGGAGPGELFFGEGSRLTVL.

This sequence joins TRBV5-4 and TRBJ2-5; D might be TRBD2 (6 bases). There are 14 residues in the CDR3. V lost 1 base and J lost 5, with 12 bases in between. Germline loops: CDR1 SGHNT, CDR2 YYREEE (reference sequence). CDR3 nucleotides: TGTGCCAGCAGCTTGCCCGGGAGACCGGAGACCCAGTACTTC. Its protein product is CASSLPGRPETQYF.

The chain recombines TRBV4-1 with TRBJ2-3; the D is unclear. CDR3 length equals 15 residues. Germline V gives CDR1 MGHRA, CDR2 YSYEKL. V dropped 0 bases and J dropped 4 bases, with 11 bases sitting between them. Here the CDR3 reads CASSQDRMAADTQYF. In nucleotides, the CDR3 is TGCGCCAGCAGCCAAGATCGTATGGCAGCAGATACGCAGTATTTT.

The chain has TRBV6-4 and TRBJ1-1; perhaps TRBD1 as D (6 bases). V lost 6 bases, J lost 5 bases, and 13 bases lay in between. Germline CDR1 and CDR2: MRHNA and SNTAGT. The CDR3 extends over 13 amino acids. This CDR3 reads CASRAGERTEAFF. The DNA of the CDR3 is TGTGCCAGCAGGGCAGGGGAAAGGACTGAAGCTTTCTTT.

This sequence joins TRBV6-5 and TRBJ1-2; D unresolved. The V and J ends lost 8 bases and 8 bases respectively, with 21 bases between them. Per the germline V gene, CDR1 is MNHEY and CDR2 is SVGAGI. The CDR3 runs 14 residues. The DNA for the CDR3 is TGTGCCAGCCGAGTTCCGGGAGGGCGGGGAGGCTACACCTTC. Encoded protein: CASRVPGGRGGYTF.

This chain connects TRBV19 to TRBJ1-2; 7 bases map to TRBD1. Germline V gene data show CDR1 as LNHDA and CDR2 as SQIVND (reference sequence). The CDR3 consists of 12 residues. The J segment lost 3 bases and the V segment lost 5 bases, leaving 0 bases of the junction unmatched. The CDR3 DNA follows: TGTGCCAGTAGTGACAGGGACTATGGCTACACCTTC. Translation: CASSDRDYGYTF.

The chain's CDR3 is CSVEDGQTQFYGYTF. The DNA of the CDR3 is TGCAGCGTTGAAGATGGACAGACACAGTTCTATGGCTACACCTTC. V usage is TRBV29-1 and J usage is TRBJ1-2, with D possibly matching TRBD1 (6 bases). The CDR3 loop spans 15 amino acids. Trimming removed 0 bases from V and 4 bases from J, with 15 bases in between. Germline CDR1 is SQVTM and CDR2 is ANQGSEA.